Below, one T cell receptor beta chain is given with its context. Its matching antigen is unknown. This sample is part of a study of long-term antiretroviral therapy in people with HIV. Study-wide points: Compared with controls, HIV repertoires showed narrower CDR3 length ranges.

The germline gives CDR1 SGHTA, CDR2 FQGTGA. V lost 1 base and J 0 bases, leaving 11 bases between the germline ends. The CDR3 runs 16 residues. Running of the v3.0 immunoSEQ assay took place at survey level. The repertoire was sequenced with immunoSEQ multiplex PCR; TCRdb's copy has only in-frame clones and lacks some. This sample carries 17,000 or so clones, 76% of them seen once, and the ten largest clones take approximately 16%. This sequence was found in a woman in her 50s with HIV. This specimen consisted of unsorted PBMCs, obtained 2.5 years before starting antiretroviral therapy. This rearrangement joins TRBV7-3 to TRBJ2-3; D is unclear. In nucleotides, the CDR3 is TGTGCCAGCAGCTTAAGGGCACCCCCTAGCACAGATACGCAGTATTTT. This gives the protein CASSLRAPPSTDTQYF.